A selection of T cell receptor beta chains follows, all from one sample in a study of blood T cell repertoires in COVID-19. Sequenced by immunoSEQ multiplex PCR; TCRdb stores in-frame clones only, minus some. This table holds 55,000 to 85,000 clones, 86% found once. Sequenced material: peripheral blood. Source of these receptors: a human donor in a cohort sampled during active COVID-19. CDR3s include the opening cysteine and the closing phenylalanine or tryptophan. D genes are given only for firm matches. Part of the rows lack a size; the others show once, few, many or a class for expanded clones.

CDR3: CASSPDRGITEAFF
DNA: TGTGCCAGCTCACCCGACAGGGGAATCACTGAAGCTTTCTTT
V: TRBV18
J: TRBJ1-1
D: TRBD1
size: -

CDR3: CASRTGGGNTIYF
DNA: TGTGCCAGCAGGACAGGGGGTGGAAACACCATATATTTT
V: TRBV2
J: TRBJ1-3
D: TRBD1
size: -

CDR3: CASSLVGQGGEQYF
DNA: TGTGCCAGCAGCTTGGTGGGACAGGGAGGCGAGCAGTACTTC
V: TRBV5-4
J: TRBJ2-7
D: TRBD1
size: few

CDR3: CASSLGPTGGAEKLFF
DNA: TGTGCCAGCAGCTTGGGGCCGACAGGGGGCGCTGAAAAACTGTTTTTT
V: TRBV5-4
J: TRBJ1-4
D: TRBD1
size: -

CDR3: CASSESGQMNYGYTF
DNA: TGTGCCAGCAGTGAGTCGGGACAGATGAACTATGGCTACACCTTC
V: TRBV2
J: TRBJ1-2
D: TRBD1
size: -

CDR3: CATVTGDQPQHF
DNA: TGTGCCACCGTAACAGGGGATCAGCCCCAGCATTTT
V: TRBV12-3/TRBV12-4
J: TRBJ1-5
D: TRBD1
size: -

CDR3: CVSLGTNYGYTF
DNA: TGCGTAAGCTTGGGGACAAACTATGGCTACACCTTC
V: TRBV28
J: TRBJ1-2
D: -
size: -

CDR3: CASSLRGGYGYTF
DNA: TGTGCCAGCAGTTTAAGGGGAGGCTATGGCTACACCTTC
V: TRBV27
J: TRBJ1-2
D: -
size: -

CDR3: CASSEYRGNTIYF
DNA: TGTGCCAGCAGCGAATACAGGGGAAACACCATATATTTT
V: TRBV21-1
J: TRBJ1-3
D: -
size: many

CDR3: CASSSGGLAGASYEQYF
DNA: TGTGCCAGCAGCTCCGGGGGACTAGCGGGGGCATCCTACGAGCAGTACTTC
V: TRBV13
J: TRBJ2-7
D: TRBD2
size: -

CDR3: CASRQDGTLYEQYF
DNA: TGTGCCAGCAGACAGGATGGGACTCTCTACGAGCAGTACTTC
V: TRBV2
J: TRBJ2-7
D: -
size: -

CDR3: CASSEEAAVNTEAFF
DNA: TGTGCCAGCAGTGAAGAGGCAGCGGTGAACACTGAAGCTTTCTTT
V: TRBV2
J: TRBJ1-1
D: -
size: -

CDR3: CASSPKRDSGDEQFF
DNA: TGTGCCAGCTCACCAAAACGGGACTCAGGCGATGAGCAGTTCTTC
V: TRBV18
J: TRBJ2-1
D: -
size: -

CDR3: CASSERQGVYEQYF
DNA: TGTGCCAGCAGTGAACGGCAGGGGGTCTACGAGCAGTACTTC
V: TRBV6-1
J: TRBJ2-7
D: TRBD1
size: few

CDR3: CASSVGGRGADTQYF
DNA: TGTGCCAGCAGCGTAGGCGGCCGCGGGGCAGATACGCAGTATTTT
V: TRBV9
J: TRBJ2-3
D: -
size: few

CDR3: CASSPPRTSGHSTDTQYF
DNA: TGTGCCAGCTCACCGCCCAGGACTAGCGGACACAGCACAGATACGCAGTATTTT
V: TRBV18
J: TRBJ2-3
D: TRBD2
size: -

CDR3: CSVAGTSGGAPEQYF
DNA: TGCAGCGTCGCCGGGACTAGCGGGGGGGCCCCCGAGCAGTACTTC
V: TRBV29-1
J: TRBJ2-7
D: TRBD2
size: -

CDR3: CAGGGVADTQYF
DNA: TGTGCGGGGGGGGGCGTGGCAGATACGCAGTATTTT
V: TRBV10-3
J: TRBJ2-3
D: -
size: -

CDR3: CASSFRVLAGGSTDTQYF
DNA: TGTGCCAGCAGCTTTAGGGTACTAGCGGGGGGGAGCACAGATACGCAGTATTTT
V: TRBV7-2
J: TRBJ2-3
D: TRBD2
size: -

CDR3: CASSPDRNNEKLFF
DNA: TGTGCCAGCAGTCCAGACAGAAATAATGAAAAACTGTTTTTT
V: TRBV6-5
J: TRBJ1-4
D: -
size: -

CDR3: CASSQGGAGELFF
DNA: TGTGCCAGCAGCCAGGGGGGGGCCGGGGAGCTGTTTTTT
V: TRBV3-1/TRBV3-2
J: TRBJ2-2
D: TRBD2
size: -

CDR3: CASSHGQRYSPLHF
DNA: TGTGCCAGCAGCCACGGACAGAGGTATTCACCCCTCCACTTT
V: TRBV3-1/TRBV3-2
J: TRBJ1-6
D: -
size: -

CDR3: CASSPRTRKMNTEAFF
DNA: TGTGCCAGCTCACCTAGGACACGAAAAATGAACACTGAAGCTTTCTTT
V: TRBV18
J: TRBJ1-1
D: -
size: -

CDR3: CASSSGGYSTEAFF
DNA: TGTGCCAGCAGCTCCGGGGGGTATTCCACTGAAGCTTTCTTT
V: TRBV7-2
J: TRBJ1-1
D: -
size: -

CDR3: CASSQEPGRNSPLHF
DNA: TGTGCCAGCAGCCAAGAGCCCGGTCGTAATTCACCCCTCCACTTT
V: TRBV3-1/TRBV3-2
J: TRBJ1-6
D: -
size: -

CDR3: CASSLWGTGSNQPQHF
DNA: TGTGCCAGCAGCCTATGGGGGACAGGAAGCAATCAGCCCCAGCATTTT
V: TRBV7-2
J: TRBJ1-5
D: TRBD1
size: -